This is a list of T cell receptor beta chains from one sample in a study of blood T cell repertoires in COVID-19. Produced via immunoSEQ multiplex PCR; TCRdb's table is partial and in-frame only. The repertoire includes around 80,000 clones, around 79% of them detected once, and 5% to 6% sits in the top ten. Sequenced input: peripheral blood. Receptors were obtained from a man in his fifties or sixties with active or convalescent COVID-19. Each CDR3 is given with its conserved first and last residue. A D gene is named only where the DNA matches it firmly. Size values are once, few and many counts, or a class for expanded clones, and some rows have none.

TRBV7-3,TRBD2,TRBJ2-3,few,TGTGCCAGCAGCCCGGGACTAGCGGGGGCCTTGCAGTATTTT,CASSPGLAGALQYF
TRBV7-9,NA,TRBJ1-1,NA,TGTGCCAGCAGCCTACGGCAGGGAATCAGTGAAGCTTTCTTT,CASSLRQGISEAFF
TRBV29-1,TRBD1,TRBJ1-2,few,TGCAGCGCCACACAGGGGACCAACTATGGCTACACCTTC,CSATQGTNYGYTF
TRBV12-3/TRBV12-4,NA,TRBJ1-2,NA,TGTGCCAGCAGCCCGGGAAATCATGGCTACACCTTC,CASSPGNHGYTF
TRBV18,NA,TRBJ2-3,NA,TGTGCCAGCTCGCCCCCGGGAGCCATCTCCACAGATACGCAGTATTTT,CASSPPGAISTDTQYF
TRBV6-1,TRBD2,TRBJ2-5,NA,TGTGCCAGCACTGTAGCGGGGGGGGTCTGGACACAAGAGACCCAGTACTTC,CASTVAGGVWTQETQYF
TRBV23-1,NA,TRBJ1-4,NA,TGCGCCAGCAGTTATAGCGAAAAACTGTTTTTT,CASSYSEKLFF
TRBV6-2/TRBV6-3,TRBD2,TRBJ2-5,few,TGTGCCAGCAGCCCTCAAAAGACTAGCGGGATCTTTGGGACCCAGTACTTC,CASSPQKTSGIFGTQYF
TRBV5-4,TRBD2,TRBJ2-5,NA,TGTGCCAGCTCGCGGGAGAATCAAGAGACCCAGTACTTC,CASSRENQETQYF
TRBV12-3/TRBV12-4,TRBD2,TRBJ2-2,NA,TGTGCCAGCAGTTCGACTAGCCCCGGGGAGCTGTTTTTT,CASSSTSPGELFF
TRBV11-2,NA,TRBJ1-1,once,TGTGCCAGCAGTGGGGGGGGGCCAAACACTGAAGCTTTCTTT,CASSGGGPNTEAFF
TRBV6-5,NA,TRBJ1-3,NA,TGTGCCAGCCTTTCAAAGAGCACCATATATTTT,CASLSKSTIYF
TRBV19,TRBD2,TRBJ2-5,NA,TGTGCCAGTAGTCGAGCTAGCGGGGCTAACTCTAAAGAGACCCAGTACTTC,CASSRASGANSKETQYF
TRBV7-8,NA,TRBJ2-3,NA,TGTGCCAGCAGCTCCCGGACAGGGAGGGCAGATACGCAGTATTTT,CASSSRTGRADTQYF
TRBV4-2,TRBD1,TRBJ2-6,NA,TGTGCCAGCAGCCAAACAGGGCAGGGGGCATATGGGGCCAACGTCCTGACTTTC,CASSQTGQGAYGANVLTF
TRBV3-1/TRBV3-2,NA,TRBJ2-3,once,TGTGCCAGCAGCCAACCGGGGGGCGGCACAGATACGCAGTATTTT,CASSQPGGGTDTQYF
TRBV19,NA,TRBJ2-7,NA,TGTGCCAGTAGTATAAGAGACACCTCTTTCTTCGAGCAGTACTTC,CASSIRDTSFFEQYF
TRBV30,NA,TRBJ2-5,NA,TGTGCCTGGAGTGTAACTGAGACCCAGTACTTC,CAWSVTETQYF
TRBV25-1,TRBD2,TRBJ2-5,NA,TGTGCCAGCAGGCCCACTAGCGGAGGAGAGACCCAGTACTTC,CASRPTSGGETQYF
TRBV6-7,NA,TRBJ2-5,NA,TGTGCCAGCAGTTACAGGAGGGAAGAGACCCAGTACTTC,CASSYRREETQYF
TRBV7-8,TRBD1,TRBJ1-1,NA,TGTGCCAGTAACAGGGGTATGAACACTGAAGCTTTCTTT,CASNRGMNTEAFF
TRBV10-3,TRBD1,TRBJ2-7,NA,TGTGCCATCAGTGCAACAACAGGGACAGACTACGAGCAGTACTTC,CAISATTGTDYEQYF
TRBV4-3,TRBD1,TRBJ1-3,NA,TGCGCCAGCAGCCAAGACAGGGGGCCTGGAAACACCATATATTTT,CASSQDRGPGNTIYF
TRBV3-1/TRBV3-2,NA,TRBJ1-1,NA,TGTGCCAGCAGCCAAATTCCAGGGGCAACTGAAGCTTTCTTT,CASSQIPGATEAFF
TRBV18,NA,TRBJ1-1,few,TGTGCCAGCTCACCCGACAGTATCACTGAAGCTTTCTTT,CASSPDSITEAFF
TRBV21-1,NA,TRBJ2-2,NA,TGTGCCAGCAGCAAAAAACTGGCGGGGGGCGGCACCGGGGAGCTGTTTTTT,CASSKKLAGGGTGELFF
TRBV5-1,TRBD1,TRBJ2-7,NA,TGCGCCAGCAGCCCAGGGGGTAGCTCCTACGAGCAGTACTTC,CASSPGGSSYEQYF
TRBV21-1,NA,TRBJ1-1,few,TGTGCCAGCCGGAGCCACATTGCCGGGACTGAAGCTTTCTTT,CASRSHIAGTEAFF
TRBV28,TRBD2,TRBJ2-7,NA,TGTGCCAGCAGAAATAGCGGGGGGGGCTACTACGAGCAGTACTTC,CASRNSGGGYYEQYF
TRBV20-1,NA,TRBJ2-1,NA,TGCAGTGCCACGGATAGCGATGAGCAGTTCTTC,CSATDSDEQFF